This T cell receptor beta chain was identified during a study of T cell responses to AZD1222 COVID-19 vaccine (dated by TCRdb to about 2021). With respect to the entire study: A total of 233 trial participants underwent TCR sequencing, of whom about 200 had received two doses of AZD1222 and around 25 had received two doses of the MenACWY control vaccine. Trial participants were enrolled into age subgroups of 18-55, 56-69 and 70-plus years, which contained about 150, 27 and 61 TCR-sequenced participants, respectively.

From a lookup of the germline V gene (reference sequence), CDR1 and CDR2 are PRHDT and FYEKMQ. V is shortened by 5 bases, J by 8 bases, and the region joining them spans 7 bases. The CDR3 sequence holds 11 residues, the cysteine and phenylalanine included. Of the read, only the CDR3 DNA is kept; its 33 bases are in frame from base 1. The CDR3 regions of human TCRbeta chains were subjected to immunosequencing. On the authors' methods: Repertoire TCRs were matched against a reference library of SARS-CoV-2-specific TCRs generated with the MIRA antigen-specificity platform. Breadth meant the fraction of unique TCRs that were SARS-CoV-2-associated, whereas depth meant the fraction of total T cells that were SARS-CoV-2-associated. Using the MIRA data, each spike-specific TCR was assigned both to the spike region to which the TCR was reactive and to a CD4 or CD8 class. Log10-transformed breadth and depth values were compared by one-way ANOVA with Sidak's multiple comparisons tests. The source is immuneACCESS, and TCRdb retained only in-frame sequences with V and J called. Part of the clones is not carried over; for the studies checked, unresolved V genes explain less than half of this, and the remainder is unexplained. The DNA gave D and trimming, while V, J and clone size come from that table. Within this sample are fewer than 150,000 clones, with 85% to 95% of them counted one time only. 6.5% to 8.5% of the sample is held by the ten biggest clonotypes.

Per the publication, the time point label means: about 28 days (+/-7) after the second vaccine dose. Because spike-specific TCR depth and breadth did not differ between the two schedules, AZD1222 recipients who got a second dose at roughly 4 weeks were pooled with those who got a second dose at roughly 12 weeks. Vaccinee samples came from UK trials COV001 and COV002, including a single-blind randomized controlled phase 2/3 trial of AZD1222 (ChAdOx1 nCoV-19) in healthy adults. Trial participant PBMC samples were collected at day 0 and day 28 after the second dose for TCRbeta chain sequencing. Overall study results and their limits: Most participants were white British and females outnumbered males, and the authors suggested that clonal diversity may have been underestimated. Spike-specific TCR breadth and depth rose significantly after two AZD1222 doses compared with day 0 and with MenACWY recipients. Conclusions about previously exposed vaccinees are limited, since just five or six AZD1222 recipients were seropositive for SARS-CoV-2 at baseline. Reportedly, close to half of the unique spike-specific TCRs recognized epitopes lying outside the regions that are mutated in the B.1.351 and B.1.1.7 variants. In the small 56-69-year group, the increase in depth fell short of significance, most likely because of low power. Because no day 14 peak-response samples were available, the repertoires could be characterized only after the peak T cell response. CD4 TCRs associated with the vaccine covered the entire spike protein, and the dominant responses were in regions 160-218 and 743-854.

A single count supports this clone. The antigen it binds to is not known. Per-base qualities were not stored, and no clone one base away is much larger. This clonotype was sampled from an adult who received the AZD1222 COVID-19 vaccine. Source: peripheral blood, taken 28 days after the second AZD1222 dose. The chain is encoded by TRBV13 joined to TRBJ2-1; the D gene assignment is ambiguous. In nucleotide form, the sequence is TGTGCCAGCAGCCAAAGCGATGAGCAGTTCTTC. Its protein is CASSQSDEQFF.